This is a list of T cell receptor beta chains from one sample in a study of OX40 agonist ivuxolimab in advanced cancers. Sequencing was performed with immunoSEQ multiplex PCR; in TCRdb, only in-frame clones are kept and a portion is missing. The sample consists of roughly 70,000 clones, 80% to 90% of them appearing once. The sample was CD4+ or CD8+ T cells sorted from blood, taken in a trial of the OX40 agonist ivuxolimab. These receptors all come from an adult with an advanced solid tumor such as melanoma, head and neck, liver or kidney cancer. CDR3s include the opening cysteine and the closing phenylalanine or tryptophan. Fields, in order: CDR3 DNA, CDR3 protein, D gene, clone size, V gene, J gene. The D gene is left open where the match is weak. For some rows the clone size is stated as once, few or many, or as a class when expanded; others skip it.

CDR3nt: TGTGCCAGCAGTTCGGGGGCGTACAATCAGCCCCAGCATTTT; CDR3aa: CASSSGAYNQPQHF; d_gene: NA; abundance: NA; v_gene: TRBV6-5; j_gene: TRBJ1-5
CDR3nt: TGTGCCAGCTCAGTAGGGGCGAACTCTGGAAACACCATATATTTT; CDR3aa: CASSVGANSGNTIYF; d_gene: NA; abundance: NA; v_gene: TRBV18; j_gene: TRBJ1-3
CDR3nt: TGTGCCAGCAGTTCAACAGGGGGAGTGACCACAGATACGCAGTATTTT; CDR3aa: CASSSTGGVTTDTQYF; d_gene: TRBD1; abundance: NA; v_gene: TRBV7-6; j_gene: TRBJ2-3
CDR3nt: TGTGCCTGGAGTCGAATCACCAGGGATCAGCCCCAGCATTTT; CDR3aa: CAWSRITRDQPQHF; d_gene: NA; abundance: NA; v_gene: TRBV30; j_gene: TRBJ1-5
CDR3nt: TGTGCCAGCAGCCCTTCCTCCGACAGGGGTCAGACCCAGTACTTC; CDR3aa: CASSPSSDRGQTQYF; d_gene: TRBD1; abundance: NA; v_gene: TRBV28; j_gene: TRBJ2-5
CDR3nt: TGCGCCAGCAGCCAAGATCACGGGGTAGGCAATGAGCAGTTCTTC; CDR3aa: CASSQDHGVGNEQFF; d_gene: NA; abundance: NA; v_gene: TRBV4-3; j_gene: TRBJ2-1
CDR3nt: TGTGCCAGCAGCTTTAGGTCCCTAGCCCGCAATGAGCAGTTCTTC; CDR3aa: CASSFRSLARNEQFF; d_gene: NA; abundance: NA; v_gene: TRBV5-6; j_gene: TRBJ2-1
CDR3nt: TGTGCCAGTACAGGGTCGCTCTACACTGAAGCTTTCTTT; CDR3aa: CASTGSLYTEAFF; d_gene: NA; abundance: NA; v_gene: TRBV19; j_gene: TRBJ1-1
CDR3nt: TGTGCCTGGAGTGTGGAAGGGCTCTATGGCTACACCTTC; CDR3aa: CAWSVEGLYGYTF; d_gene: NA; abundance: NA; v_gene: TRBV30; j_gene: TRBJ1-2
CDR3nt: TGCGCCAGCAGCTTGGAAGTTCAGAACACTGAAGCTTTCTTT; CDR3aa: CASSLEVQNTEAFF; d_gene: NA; abundance: once; v_gene: TRBV5-1; j_gene: TRBJ1-1
CDR3nt: TGTGCCAGCAGCGTAGGAGTAGCGGGGGAAACCGGGGAGCTGTTTTTT; CDR3aa: CASSVGVAGETGELFF; d_gene: TRBD2; abundance: NA; v_gene: TRBV9; j_gene: TRBJ2-2
CDR3nt: TGTGCCAGCAGCTTAGGCCCTCCAGGGCAGCGTAGCTACGAGCAGTACTTC; CDR3aa: CASSLGPPGQRSYEQYF; d_gene: NA; abundance: NA; v_gene: TRBV7-8; j_gene: TRBJ2-7
CDR3nt: TGTGCCAGTAGTATAAGGGGACTCTCCTACGAGCAGTACTTC; CDR3aa: CASSIRGLSYEQYF; d_gene: NA; abundance: NA; v_gene: TRBV19; j_gene: TRBJ2-7
CDR3nt: TGTGCCAGTAGTTTCCGACAGACTCGCTACGAGCAGTACTTC; CDR3aa: CASSFRQTRYEQYF; d_gene: NA; abundance: NA; v_gene: TRBV19; j_gene: TRBJ2-7
CDR3nt: TGTGCCAGCAGTCGCCCAGGGGGTACTGAAGCTTTCTTT; CDR3aa: CASSRPGGTEAFF; d_gene: TRBD1; abundance: few; v_gene: TRBV28; j_gene: TRBJ1-1
CDR3nt: TGTGCCAGCAGCCCATCCGGCACAGATACGCAGTATTTT; CDR3aa: CASSPSGTDTQYF; d_gene: NA; abundance: NA; v_gene: TRBV7-7; j_gene: TRBJ2-3
CDR3nt: TGTGCCAGCAGGGAACCGGGACAGGGAATTCAGCCCCAGCATTTT; CDR3aa: CASREPGQGIQPQHF; d_gene: TRBD1; abundance: few; v_gene: TRBV28; j_gene: TRBJ1-5
CDR3nt: TGTGCCAGCAGCATAGGGCCGGGAGGCACTGAAGCTTTCTTT; CDR3aa: CASSIGPGGTEAFF; d_gene: NA; abundance: once; v_gene: TRBV6-6; j_gene: TRBJ1-1
CDR3nt: TGTGCCAGCAGCTACCTAGCGGGCACAGATACGCAGTATTTT; CDR3aa: CASSYLAGTDTQYF; d_gene: TRBD2; abundance: NA; v_gene: TRBV14; j_gene: TRBJ2-3
CDR3nt: TGTGCCAGCAGTATCGGGACAATTAGCAATCAGCCCCAGCATTTT; CDR3aa: CASSIGTISNQPQHF; d_gene: NA; abundance: NA; v_gene: TRBV2; j_gene: TRBJ1-5
CDR3nt: TGTGCCAGCAGCCCGACAGGGGGCAATTCACCCCTCCACTTT; CDR3aa: CASSPTGGNSPLHF; d_gene: TRBD1; abundance: few; v_gene: TRBV7-2; j_gene: TRBJ1-6
CDR3nt: TGCGCCAGCAGCTTGCTTAACGGGAATGGGGAGACCCAGTACTTC; CDR3aa: CASSLLNGNGETQYF; d_gene: NA; abundance: NA; v_gene: TRBV5-1; j_gene: TRBJ2-5
CDR3nt: TGTGCCAGCAGCTACCCGAGGGGAGTGCAGGACACTGAAGCTTTCTTT; CDR3aa: CASSYPRGVQDTEAFF; d_gene: NA; abundance: NA; v_gene: TRBV7-9; j_gene: TRBJ1-1
CDR3nt: TGTGCCAGCAGTTACTCGGGGTCGAATGAGCAGTTCTTC; CDR3aa: CASSYSGSNEQFF; d_gene: NA; abundance: NA; v_gene: TRBV6-6; j_gene: TRBJ2-1
CDR3nt: TGTGCCAGCAGCTCCCCGAGAGAGGACACTGAAGCTTTCTTT; CDR3aa: CASSSPREDTEAFF; d_gene: NA; abundance: NA; v_gene: TRBV6-5; j_gene: TRBJ1-1
CDR3nt: TGTGCCAGTAGACTAACTAGCGGGAGAAAGACCCAGTACTTC; CDR3aa: CASRLTSGRKTQYF; d_gene: TRBD2; abundance: NA; v_gene: TRBV19; j_gene: TRBJ2-5
CDR3nt: TGTGCCAGCAGTGAAAGTATGTGGGGGGGCGGGAATGAGCAGTTCTTC; CDR3aa: CASSESMWGGGNEQFF; d_gene: NA; abundance: NA; v_gene: TRBV6-1; j_gene: TRBJ2-1
CDR3nt: TGTGCCTGGAACTCACAGAGGGCGACAGGCCTGAACACTGAAGCTTTCTTT; CDR3aa: CAWNSQRATGLNTEAFF; d_gene: NA; abundance: NA; v_gene: TRBV30; j_gene: TRBJ1-1
CDR3nt: TGCGCCAGCAGTGTTGGCACCCGTGGCGGAAACACCATATATTTT; CDR3aa: CASSVGTRGGNTIYF; d_gene: NA; abundance: NA; v_gene: TRBV10-1; j_gene: TRBJ1-3
CDR3nt: TGTGCCAGCAGCCCTAGCTTTCAAGCAACTAATGAAAAACTGTTTTTT; CDR3aa: CASSPSFQATNEKLFF; d_gene: NA; abundance: once; v_gene: TRBV7-2; j_gene: TRBJ1-4
CDR3nt: TGTGCCTGGAGCGAAGGGACTAGCGGGGGCTACGAGCAGTACTTC; CDR3aa: CAWSEGTSGGYEQYF; d_gene: TRBD2; abundance: NA; v_gene: TRBV30; j_gene: TRBJ2-7
CDR3nt: TGTGCCAGCAGCTCTCGACAGTTCAATTCACCCCTCCACTTT; CDR3aa: CASSSRQFNSPLHF; d_gene: NA; abundance: NA; v_gene: TRBV6-5; j_gene: TRBJ1-6
CDR3nt: TGTGCCAGCACCACGAGGGACAGGACTGGCTACACCTTC; CDR3aa: CASTTRDRTGYTF; d_gene: TRBD1; abundance: few; v_gene: TRBV28; j_gene: TRBJ1-2
CDR3nt: TGTGCCAGCAGCTTTAGCGGAGCGGGGGCAAAGAATACGCAGTATTTT; CDR3aa: CASSFSGAGAKNTQYF; d_gene: TRBD2; abundance: NA; v_gene: TRBV7-3; j_gene: TRBJ2-3
CDR3nt: TGTGCCAGCAGCCTAAAGGGGGGTTGGCCAGATACGCAGTATTTT; CDR3aa: CASSLKGGWPDTQYF; d_gene: NA; abundance: NA; v_gene: TRBV28; j_gene: TRBJ2-3
CDR3nt: TGTGCCAGCAGCCAAGCTTGGGGGGGCCGGGAGACCCAGTACTTC; CDR3aa: CASSQAWGGRETQYF; d_gene: NA; abundance: NA; v_gene: TRBV14; j_gene: TRBJ2-5
CDR3nt: TGTGCCAGCAGTGAGGGCAGCCAGACAGATACGCAGTATTTT; CDR3aa: CASSEGSQTDTQYF; d_gene: NA; abundance: NA; v_gene: TRBV2; j_gene: TRBJ2-3